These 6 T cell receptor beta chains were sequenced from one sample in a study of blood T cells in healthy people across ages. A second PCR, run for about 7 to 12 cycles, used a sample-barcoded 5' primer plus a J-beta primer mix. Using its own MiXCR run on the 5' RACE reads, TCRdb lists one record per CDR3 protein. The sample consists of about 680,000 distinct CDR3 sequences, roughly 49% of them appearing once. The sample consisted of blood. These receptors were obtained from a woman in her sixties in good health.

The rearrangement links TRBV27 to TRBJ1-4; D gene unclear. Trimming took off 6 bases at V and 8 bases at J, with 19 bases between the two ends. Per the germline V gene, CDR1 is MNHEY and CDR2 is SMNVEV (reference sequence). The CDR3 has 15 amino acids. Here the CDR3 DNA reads TGTGCCAGCAGCCAAGCGGCCAGTAGATTGGAAAAACTGTTTTTT. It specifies CASSQAASRLEKLFF.

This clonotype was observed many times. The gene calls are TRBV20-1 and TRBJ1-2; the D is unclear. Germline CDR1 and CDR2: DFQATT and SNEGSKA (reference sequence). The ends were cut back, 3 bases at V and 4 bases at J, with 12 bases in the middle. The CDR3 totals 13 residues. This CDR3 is CSARSRELYGYTF. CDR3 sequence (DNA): TGCAGTGCTAGGTCCCGGGAGCTCTATGGCTACACCTTC.

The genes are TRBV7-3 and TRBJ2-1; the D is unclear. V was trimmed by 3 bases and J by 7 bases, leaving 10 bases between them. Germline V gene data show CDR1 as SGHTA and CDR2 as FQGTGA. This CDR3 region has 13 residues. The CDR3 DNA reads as TGTGCCAGCAGCTTCACGACCGGTAATGAGCAGTTCTTC. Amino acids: CASSFTTGNEQFF.

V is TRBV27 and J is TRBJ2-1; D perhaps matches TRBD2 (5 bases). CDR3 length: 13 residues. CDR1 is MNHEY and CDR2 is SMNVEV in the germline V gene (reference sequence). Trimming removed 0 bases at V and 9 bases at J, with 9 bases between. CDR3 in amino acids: CASSLSLGSEQFF. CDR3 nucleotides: TGTGCCAGCAGTTTATCGTTAGGGAGTGAGCAGTTCTTC.

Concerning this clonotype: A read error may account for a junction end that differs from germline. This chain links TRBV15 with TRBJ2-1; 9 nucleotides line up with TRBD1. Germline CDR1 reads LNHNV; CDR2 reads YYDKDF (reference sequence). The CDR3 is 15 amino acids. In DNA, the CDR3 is TGTGCCACGCACCACACAGGGGGCGGCGGCAATGGGCAGTTCTTC. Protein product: CATHHTGGGGNGQFF.

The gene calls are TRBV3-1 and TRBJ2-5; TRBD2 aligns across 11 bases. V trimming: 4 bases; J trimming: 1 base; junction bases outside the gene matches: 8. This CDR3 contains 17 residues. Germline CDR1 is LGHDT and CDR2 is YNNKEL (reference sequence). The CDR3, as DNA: TGTGCCAGCAGCCCACCGACTAGCGGGATCCTCCAAGAGACCCAGTACTTC. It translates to CASSPPTSGILQETQYF.